These 17 T cell receptor beta chains share one sample of origin, sequenced in a study of vaccination and CD4 T cells after COVID-19. Treatment reported: approximately 9-day PBMC culture with coronavirus spike peptide pools or control peptides (ViraFEST assay). No antigen has been identified for these receptors. The study sequenced cultured CD4+ T cell DNA using the Oncomine TCR Beta short-read assay. Each CDR3 protein gets one entry after TCRdb re-called the PCR reads with MiXCR. The sample lists 15,000 to 16,000 distinct CDR3 sequences, around four fifths seen once, with roughly 9.8% in the top ten. The sample consisted of CD4+ T cells from blood, cultured in vitro. Every receptor here comes from a human donor who had recovered from COVID-19.

V and J are TRBV29-1 and TRBJ1-5; 9 positions match TRBD1. Germline assignment: CDR1 SQVTM and CDR2 ANQGSEA. CDR3 size: 13 residues. Losses at the gene ends were 5 bases for V and 7 bases for J; bases not matched to a gene: 6. DNA for the CDR3: TGCAGCGTTATACAGGGGGCAAGACAGCCCCAGCATTTT. Translated, it gives CSVIQGARQPQHF.

This rearrangement joins TRBV12-3 or TRBV12-4 to TRBJ2-1; 10 bases agree with TRBD2. The CDR3 sequence is 16 residues long. V lost 1 base and J lost 7; bases outside the gene matches: 7. The chain's CDR3 is CASSLGLAGVGNEQFF. CDR3 sequence (DNA): TGTGCCAGCAGTTTAGGCCTAGCGGGAGTAGGAAATGAGCAGTTCTTC.

This clonotype has a handful of counts. The CDR3 is CAWTSGSYSNQPQHF. As DNA, the CDR3 is TGTGCCTGGACGAGCGGCAGCTATAGCAATCAGCCCCAGCATTTT. V gene TRBV30 combines with J gene TRBJ1-5; D is unresolved. Germline CDR1 reads GTSNPN; CDR2 reads SVGIG (reference sequence). This CDR3 contains 15 residues. The germline V and J ends were trimmed by 4 bases and 0 bases, with 13 bases remaining between them.

The rearrangement uses TRBV6-1 and TRBJ2-7; D unclear. This CDR3 is built from 12 residues. With 4 bases removed from V and 6 bases from J, the gap between germline ends came to 10 bases. CDR1 is MNHNS and CDR2 is SASEGT in the germline V gene. The CDR3 sequence: CASSGATREQYF. The CDR3 DNA reads TGTGCCAGCAGTGGAGCGACTCGCGAGCAGTACTTC.

The rearrangement uses TRBV20-1 and TRBJ2-5, with 11 bases fitting TRBD2. The germline V gene encodes CDR1 DFQATT and CDR2 SNEGSKA (reference sequence). Germline trimming cut 6 bases from V and 1 base from J; bases unmatched to any gene: 7. The CDR3 consists of 15 residues. The CDR3 loop is CSAPGTSGAQETQYF. The DNA for the CDR3 is TGCAGTGCGCCCGGGACTAGCGGAGCCCAAGAGACCCAGTACTTC.

This clonotype showed up just a few times. V gene TRBV20-1 combines with J gene TRBJ2-7, with D tentatively TRBD2 (6 bases). V shed 7 bases and J shed 2 bases, with 15 bases lying between them. There are 13 residues in the CDR3. Germline V gene data show CDR1 as DFQATT and CDR2 as SNEGSKA (reference sequence). The CDR3 sequence is CSGRKGTAYEQYF. The CDR3 coding sequence is TGCAGTGGGAGAAAGGGGACTGCCTACGAGCAGTACTTC.

This sequence joins TRBV19 and TRBJ2-1; 10 bases fit TRBD2. V lost 5 bases, J lost 8 bases, and 12 bases stayed unmatched. The CDR3 has 16 residues. CDR1 is LNHDA and CDR2 is SQIVND in the germline V gene (reference sequence). CDR3 sequence reads: CASSALSGRAVDEQFF. The DNA for the CDR3 is TGTGCCAGTAGTGCCCTGAGCGGGAGGGCCGTCGATGAGCAGTTCTTC.

J is TRBJ1-5 and V is TRBV21-1. TRBV21-1 is annotated as a pseudogene. CDR3 length equals 18 residues. The CDR3 loop reads CASSKGTAVVRVLKPQHF. In DNA form, the CDR3 reads TGTGCCAGCAGCAAAGGAACTGCGGTAGTGAGGGTTTTGAAGCCCCAGCATTTT.

In this sample, this clonotype is medium-sized (0.01 to 0.1%). This chain links TRBV6-1 with TRBJ2-7, with D tentatively TRBD1 (5 bases). Germline V lookup: CDR1 MNHNS, CDR2 SASEGT. The CDR3 length is 13 residues. V was shortened by 6 bases and J by 0 bases, with 9 bases between the two germline ends. The DNA of the CDR3 is TGTGCCAGCAGGATGACAGCCTCCTACGAGCAGTACTTC. The encoded protein is CASRMTASYEQYF.

This chain uses TRBV20-1 with TRBJ2-2; TRBD2 matches 10 bases. The CDR3 has 14 amino acids. The J segment lost 1 base and the V segment lost 6 bases, leaving 2 bases of the junction unmatched. From germline, CDR1 is DFQATT and CDR2 SNEGSKA (reference sequence). The CDR3 DNA follows: TGCAGTGCCCGGACTAGCGGGAACACCGGGGAGCTGTTTTTT. Residues: CSARTSGNTGELFF.

This clonotype was recorded only once. This rearrangement joins TRBV5-1 to TRBJ2-5; TRBD1 agrees at 9 bases. V lost 4 bases and J lost 5; bases outside the gene matches: 9. The CDR3 length is 15 residues. Germline assignment: CDR1 SGHRS and CDR2 YFSETQ. In DNA, the CDR3 is TGCGCCAGCAGCCTCCGGGACAGGGCGGGGGAGACCCAGTACTTC. Its protein product is CASSLRDRAGETQYF.

This chain links TRBV6-2 or TRBV6-3 with TRBJ2-1; 15 positions agree with TRBD2. Germline-derived CDR1 and CDR2 are MNHEY and SVGEGT. CDR3 size: 15 residues. The ends lost 8 bases at V and 8 bases at J; junction bases unmatched: 7. In DNA, the CDR3 is TGTGCCAGCGAAAGGGGGACTAGCGGGAGGTATGAGCAGTTCTTC. It encodes CASERGTSGRYEQFF.

The V call is TRBV7-9, the J call TRBJ1-1; no clear D gene. CDR3 length: 12 residues. Germline CDR1 and CDR2: SEHNR and FQNEAQ (reference sequence). V gave up 2 bases and J gave up 10 bases, with 11 bases separating them. This CDR3 reads CASSLSVERAFF. CDR3 coding DNA: TGTGCCAGCAGCTTATCTGTAGAACGAGCTTTCTTT. The full variable domain, with the rest looked up from reference TRBV7-9 and TRBJ1-1, is DTGVSQNPRHKITKRGQNVTFRCDPISEHNRLYWYRQTLGQGPEFLTYFQNEAQLEKSRLLSDRFSAERPKGSFSTLEIQRTEQGDSAMYLCASSLSVERAFFGQGTRLTVV.

V gene TRBV19 combines with J gene TRBJ2-7; D is unclear. The CDR3 consists of 16 residues. Per the germline V gene, CDR1 is LNHDA and CDR2 is SQIVND (reference sequence). The V end lost 10 bases, the J end lost 3 bases, and 25 bases lay between the germline ends. CDR3 loop: CAIQVFRPTTHYEQYF. For the CDR3, the DNA is TGTGCCATCCAGGTTTTTCGACCCACAACCCACTACGAGCAGTACTTC.

The CDR3 reads CSADLRTGDEKLFF. The CDR3 bases are TGCAGTGCAGACCTACGGACAGGGGATGAAAAACTGTTTTTT. This chain connects TRBV20-1 to TRBJ1-4; TRBD1 matches at 9 bases. Germline values: CDR1 DFQATT, CDR2 SNEGSKA (reference sequence). The junction had 8 bases not matched to a gene; V was cut back by 6 bases and J by 6 bases. The CDR3 length is 14 residues.

With regard to this clonotype: This could be a read error, since a much larger clone is one nucleotide away. The J gene is TRBJ1-5, the V gene TRBV18; maybe TRBD1 (6 bases). CDR1 is KGHSH, CDR2 LQKENI, per germline. CDR3 length: 17 residues. V lost 5 bases to trimming and J lost 3 bases, with 20 bases between them. CDR3 region: CASSTIQGQRFNQPQHF. CDR3 sequence (DNA): TGTGCCAGCTCAACCATACAGGGTCAGCGCTTCAATCAGCCCCAGCATTTT.

The chain uses TRBV5-4 and TRBJ2-2, with 8 bases lining up with TRBD1. J lost 3 bases, V lost 1 base, and 2 bases had no gene match. Germline V lookup: CDR1 SGHNT, CDR2 YYREEE (reference sequence). The CDR3 extends over 15 amino acids. This CDR3 is CASSLPQGDTGELFF. The DNA of the CDR3 is TGTGCCAGCAGCTTGCCACAGGGGGACACCGGGGAGCTGTTTTTT.